These 7 T cell receptor beta chains originate from one sample sequenced in a study of PD-L1 blockade in urothelial cancer. As for time point: pretreatment peripheral blood. This table comes from immunoSEQ multiplex PCR, and its TCRdb copy is limited to in-frame clones, with some not included. The table records approximately 50,000 clones, roughly 84% of them present only once. The sequences come from PBMCs, collected around atezolizumab (anti-PD-L1) treatment. The receptors derive from a middle-aged man with urothelial cancer.

The V call is TRBV5-6, the J call TRBJ2-1, with 14 bases aligning to TRBD2. This CDR3 spans 19 amino acids. V shed 6 bases and J 5 bases; nucleotides not matched to a gene: 16. Looked up from germline, CDR1 is SGHDT and CDR2 is YYEEEE. The CDR3 protein is CASTIGGLAGDKVNNEQFF. CDR3 DNA sequence: TGTGCCAGCACAATCGGGGGACTAGCGGGAGATAAGGTTAACAATGAGCAGTTCTTC.

This clone was detected a few times. The CDR3 bases are TGTGCCAGCTCCCCAGGGGCTCCTAATGAAAAACTGTTTTTT. Protein sequence: CASSPGAPNEKLFF. This sequence joins TRBV6-5 and TRBJ1-4, with a weak D call TRBD1 (6 bases). The germline V gene has CDR1 MNHEY and CDR2 SVGAGI. The CDR3 has 14 amino acids. V lost 8 bases to trimming and J lost 3 bases, with 13 bases between them.

The sample holds a few counts of this clone. The CDR3: CASGQNYGYTF. DNA for the CDR3: TGTGCCAGCGGACAGAACTATGGCTACACCTTC. V is TRBV2 and J is TRBJ1-2, with a weak D call TRBD1 (6 bases). This CDR3 is built from 11 residues. V was pared by 8 bases and J by 2 bases, with 6 bases between. Germline CDR1 is SNHLY and CDR2 is FYNNEI. Full variable domain (missing parts from reference TRBV2 and TRBJ1-2): EPEVTQTPSHQVTQMGQEVILRCVPISNHLYFYWYRQILGQKVEFLVSFYNNEISEKSEIFDDQFSVERPDGSNFTLKIRSTKLEDSAMYFCASGQNYGYTFGSGTRLTVV.

J is TRBJ1-2 and V is TRBV27; D may be TRBD1 (6 bases). V was pared by 2 bases and J by 2 bases, with 15 bases between. The germline gives CDR1 MNHEY, CDR2 SMNVEV (reference sequence). This CDR3 contains 16 residues. The CDR3 is CASSLGTGGRNYGYTF. The CDR3 DNA reads as TGTGCCAGCAGTTTAGGAACGGGGGGGCGAAACTATGGCTACACCTTC.

V gene TRBV14 combines with J gene TRBJ2-6; 7 nucleotides match TRBD1. The CDR3 contains 18 residues. Germline V lookup: CDR1 SGHDN, CDR2 FVKESK. V lost 4 bases to trimming and J lost 0 bases; unmatched junction nucleotides: 9. The CDR3 sequence: CASSPGTARASGANVLTF. CDR3 DNA: TGTGCCAGCAGCCCGGGGACAGCCCGAGCCTCTGGGGCCAACGTCCTGACTTTC.

This clone is medium-sized in the sample. The chain couples TRBV6-1 to TRBJ2-7, with TRBD2 matching 13 bases. The CDR3 totals 20 residues. V lost 3 bases and J lost 6; bases outside the gene matches: 20. Germline V gene sequence: CDR1 MNHNS, CDR2 SASEGT. For the CDR3, the DNA is TGTGCCAGCAGTGAGGTGGTTGGAGCCGGGACTAGCGGGAATGCAATCGAGCAGTACTTC. Translated, it gives CASSEVVGAGTSGNAIEQYF.

V is TRBV6-1 and J is TRBJ2-1; 9 nucleotides agree with TRBD2. Germline CDR1 reads MNHNS; CDR2 reads SASEGT. The CDR3 spans 17 residues. V lost 5 bases and J lost 0; bases outside the gene matches: 8. CDR3 sequence reads: CASSQEISGSSYNEQFF. CDR3 sequence (DNA): TGTGCCAGCAGTCAAGAGATTAGCGGGAGCTCCTACAATGAGCAGTTCTTC.